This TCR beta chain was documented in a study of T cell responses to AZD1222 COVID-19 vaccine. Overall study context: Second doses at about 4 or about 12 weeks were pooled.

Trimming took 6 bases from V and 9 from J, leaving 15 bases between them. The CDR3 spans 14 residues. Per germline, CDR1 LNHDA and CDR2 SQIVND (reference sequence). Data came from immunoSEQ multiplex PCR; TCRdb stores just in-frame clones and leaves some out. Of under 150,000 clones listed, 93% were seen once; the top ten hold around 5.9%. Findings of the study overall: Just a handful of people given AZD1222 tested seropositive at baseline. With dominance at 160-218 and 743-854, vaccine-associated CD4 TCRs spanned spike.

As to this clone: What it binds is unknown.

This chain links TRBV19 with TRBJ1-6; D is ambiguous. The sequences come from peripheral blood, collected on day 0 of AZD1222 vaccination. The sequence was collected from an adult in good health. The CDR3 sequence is CASRPTGLSSPLHF. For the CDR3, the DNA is TGTGCCAGTAGACCGACGGGGTTGAGTTCACCCCTCCACTTT. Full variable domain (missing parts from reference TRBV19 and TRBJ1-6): DGGITQSPKYLFRKEGQNVTLSCEQNLNHDAMYWYRQDPGQGLRLIYYSQIVNDFQKGDIAEGYSVSREKKESFPLTVTSAQKNPTAFYLCASRPTGLSSPLHFGNGTRLTVT.